A single sample gave rise to the 10 T cell receptor beta chains below, sequenced in a study of blood T cells in healthy people across ages. Using a J-beta primer mix together with a sample-barcoded 5' primer, a second PCR was run for roughly 7 to 12 cycles. TCRdb passed the 5' RACE reads through MiXCR, listing each CDR3 protein once. The sample consists of nearly 1 million distinct CDR3 sequences, just over 50% of them appearing once. The sequenced sample consisted of blood. Every receptor here comes from a woman in her sixties in good health.

The chain uses TRBV2 and TRBJ2-5; TRBD2 agrees at 9 bases. V shed 1 base, J shed 11 bases, and the junction held 8 bases outside the gene matches. The germline gives CDR1 SNHLY, CDR2 FYNNEI. The CDR3 spans 14 residues. The CDR3 coding sequence is TGTGCCAGCAGTGAAGTGACTAGCGGCAATGTACAGTACTTC. Its translation is CASSEVTSGNVQYF.

J is TRBJ2-3 and V is TRBV28; D uncertain. Germline-derived CDR1 and CDR2 are MDHEN and SYDVKM. This CDR3 contains 11 residues. V lost 5 bases and J 7 bases, leaving 7 bases between the germline ends. CDR3 region: CASSGGYTQYF. CDR3 DNA: TGTGCCAGCAGTGGCGGATATACGCAGTATTTT.

This clonotype was observed a few times. The rearrangement links TRBV7-7 to TRBJ2-2, with 10 positions matching TRBD2. Germline CDR1 reads SSHAT; CDR2 reads FNYEAQ (reference sequence). V was pared by 3 bases and J by 4 bases, with 5 bases of the junction left unmatched. The CDR3 runs to 16 residues. CDR3 nucleotides: TGTGCCAGCAGCTTGGTAGTAGCGGGGGGCACCGGGGAGCTGTTTTTT. Protein sequence: CASSLVVAGGTGELFF.

The V call is TRBV20-1, the J call TRBJ2-7, with TRBD2 matching 11 bases. CDR3 length: 14 amino acids. V shed 6 bases, J shed 3 bases, and the junction held 7 bases outside the gene matches. Germline loops: CDR1 DFQATT, CDR2 SNEGSKA (reference sequence). CDR3 sequence (DNA): TGCAGTGCAGCCACTAGCGGGAGAAGCTACGAGCAGTACTTC. Translation: CSAATSGRSYEQYF.

V and J are TRBV5-1 and TRBJ1-4; 8 bases are a match to TRBD1. V lost 1 base and J lost 7; bases outside the gene matches: 3. The CDR3 runs to 14 residues. Germline V gene lookup returns CDR1 SGHRS and CDR2 YFSETQ. CDR3 DNA sequence: TGCGCCAGCAGCTTGTCCCAGGGGGCTGAAAAACTGTTTTTT. Protein product: CASSLSQGAEKLFF.

J is TRBJ2-7 and V is TRBV28; D gene unclear. Germline values: CDR1 MDHEN, CDR2 SYDVKM. Trimming cost V 7 bases and J 7 bases, with 14 bases left between them. This CDR3 has 12 amino acids. CDR3: CASTPSNTEQYF. DNA for the CDR3: TGTGCCAGCACCCCTAGTAATACGGAGCAGTACTTC.

Ten or more counts support this clonotype. The CDR3 reads CASSVRGTYEQYF. The CDR3 coding sequence is TGTGCCAGCAGTGTAAGAGGAACCTACGAGCAGTACTTC. The rearrangement uses TRBV27 and TRBJ2-7; no firm D call. CDR1 is MNHEY, CDR2 SMNVEV, per germline (reference sequence). V gave up 5 bases and J gave up 2 bases, with 10 bases separating them. The CDR3 covers 13 residues.

The chain employs TRBV5-4 and TRBJ2-6; unclear D gene. Per germline, CDR1 SGHNT and CDR2 YYREEE (reference sequence). Trimming pared 4 bases from V and 0 bases from J, leaving 8 bases between. The CDR3 contains 15 residues. CDR3 amino acids: CASSALTSGANVLTF. The DNA of the CDR3 is TGTGCCAGCAGCGCATTGACCTCTGGGGCCAACGTCCTGACTTTC.

There are a few counts of this clonotype. V usage is TRBV20-1 and J usage is TRBJ2-3; either TRBD1 or TRBD2 may supply D (5 bases each). Germline CDR1 DFQATT, CDR2 SNEGSKA (reference sequence). V lost 1 base to trimming and J lost 2 bases, with 13 bases between them. This CDR3 contains 15 residues. The CDR3, as DNA: TGCAGTGCTAGAGGCTTCGAGGGGTCCACAGATACGCAGTATTTT. Translated: CSARGFEGSTDTQYF.

A word on this clonotype: At one boundary the junction diverges from the germline segment, which might be a read error. CDR3 DNA: TGCGGTGCTAGAGTGACTAGCGGGGTGAATGAGCAGTTCTTC. Protein sequence: CGARVTSGVNEQFF. The rearrangement uses TRBV20-1 and TRBJ2-1; 11 bases are a match to TRBD2. The CDR3 is 14 residues long. Germline V gene sequence: CDR1 DFQATT, CDR2 SNEGSKA (reference sequence).